The 19 T cell receptor beta chains listed next were all sequenced from one sample in a study of radiation and T cells in renal cell carcinoma. Time point in this sample: blood 2 weeks post-SBRT. Treatment indicated: 15 Gy SBRT to primary tumor, nephrectomy 4 weeks later. Only in-frame clones appear in the TCRdb table, and some are missing; sequencing was by immunoSEQ multiplex PCR. The sample has some 120,000 clones; approximately 85% are singletons. The material was blood, obtained from a patient whose treatment included radiotherapy and nephrectomy. These receptor sequences come from a man aged 45 to 65 with renal cell carcinoma.

This clone has a handful of counts. The chain couples TRBV6-1 to TRBJ1-5; D uncertain. The CDR3 covers 12 residues. V was trimmed by 4 bases and J by 3 bases, leaving 4 bases between them. The germline V gene encodes CDR1 MNHNS and CDR2 SASEGT. CDR3 amino acids: CASSGDNQPQHF. In DNA, the CDR3 is TGTGCCAGCAGTGGCGACAATCAGCCCCAGCATTTT.

The chain carries TRBV29-1 and TRBJ2-1, with TRBD2 as a possible D gene (6 bases). Germline V gene sequence: CDR1 SQVTM, CDR2 ANQGSEA. The V end lost 5 bases, the J end lost 3 bases, and 8 bases lay between the germline ends. This CDR3 has 12 amino acids. CDR3 amino acids: CSVRGNYNEQFF. Written as DNA, the CDR3 is TGCAGCGTTCGCGGGAACTACAATGAGCAGTTCTTC.

The gene calls are TRBV5-1 and TRBJ2-7, with TRBD1 identical over 8 bases. Germline V gives CDR1 SGHRS, CDR2 YFSETQ. The V segment lost 0 bases and the J segment 1 base; nucleotides outside the gene matches: 12. This CDR3 comprises 18 residues. The CDR3 bases are TGCGCCAGCAGCTTGGGCTGGCGGACAGGGTTCTTTTCCTACGAGCAGTACTTC. Translated, it gives CASSLGWRTGFFSYEQYF.

J is TRBJ2-1 and V is TRBV14; 7 bases map to TRBD2. The CDR3 runs 15 residues. After removal of 4 bases from V and 4 bases from J, the junction contained 7 bases not matched to a gene. The V gene's germline CDR1 is SGHDN and CDR2 FVKESK. The CDR3 here is CASSPPASGYNEQFF. In DNA form, the CDR3 reads TGTGCCAGCAGCCCCCCCGCTAGCGGTTACAATGAGCAGTTCTTC. The full variable domain, rest sourced from reference TRBV14 and TRBJ2-1, is EAGVTQFPSHSVIEKGQTVTLRCDPISGHDNLYWYRRVMGKEIKFLLHFVKESKQDESGMPNNRFLAERTGGTYSTLKVQPAELEDSGVYFCASSPPASGYNEQFFGPGTRLTVL.

The sample holds one count of this clone. The chain recombines TRBV27 with TRBJ2-3; weak D call: TRBD1 (7 bases). CDR1 MNHEY and CDR2 SMNVEV come from the germline V gene (reference sequence). The CDR3 is made up of 17 amino acids. V dropped 5 bases and J dropped 5 bases, with 23 bases sitting between them. CDR3 nucleotides: TGTGCCAGCAGTCGCCCGGGTGGCAGGGGGGCCAGAGATACGCAGTATTTT. Translation: CASSRPGGRGARDTQYF.

This rearrangement joins TRBV9 to TRBJ2-3; D might be TRBD1 or TRBD2, each matching 5 bases. V was trimmed by 3 bases and J by 1 base, leaving 15 bases between them. The CDR3 totals 16 residues. CDR1 is SGDLS, CDR2 YYNGEE, per germline. The CDR3 nucleotides read TGTGCCAGCAGCGCGAGGGTTCTAGGGGGCACAGATACGCAGTATTTT. It translates to CASSARVLGGTDTQYF.

The chain couples TRBV7-8 to TRBJ1-1, with 12 bases aligning to TRBD1. CDR3 length: 16 amino acids. V shed 4 bases and J 7 bases; nucleotides not matched to a gene: 10. Germline lookup yields CDR1 SGHVS and CDR2 FQNEAQ. Here the CDR3 DNA reads TGTGCCAGCAGCTCATATAGGGGACAGGGGGCCGGTGAAGCTTTCTTT. It encodes CASSSYRGQGAGEAFF.

The chain joins TRBV19 to TRBJ2-1; possibly TRBD1 for D (7 bases). Trimming removed 7 bases from V and 7 bases from J, with 20 bases in between. Germline V lookup: CDR1 LNHDA, CDR2 SQIVND (reference sequence). This CDR3 comprises 15 residues. CDR3 bases: TGTGCCAGTACCATCCGGACAGGAGGGGGAAATGAGCAGTTCTTC. This sequence encodes CASTIRTGGGNEQFF.

CDR3 sequence: CASRLDRDRGRGYTF. As DNA, the CDR3 is TGTGCAAGTCGCTTAGATCGGGACAGGGGGCGCGGCTACACCTTC. V gene TRBV12-2 combines with J gene TRBJ1-2; whether TRBD1, the table's D call, matches the DNA was not checked. TRBV12-2 is a pseudogene segment. This CDR3 comprises 15 residues.

This clone appeared a few times. The J gene is TRBJ1-3, the V gene TRBV6-6; maybe TRBD1 (5 bases). Germline CDR1 and CDR2: MNHNY and SVGAGI (reference sequence). This CDR3 is 16 amino acids long. V lost 1 base, J lost 0 bases, and 10 bases lay in between. The chain's CDR3 is CASSYFRESSGNTIYF. CDR3 DNA sequence: TGTGCCAGCAGTTACTTCAGGGAGAGCTCTGGAAACACCATATATTTT.

The rearrangement links TRBV29-1 to TRBJ2-1; perhaps TRBD2 as D (6 bases). V was trimmed by 6 bases and J by 3 bases, leaving 12 bases between them. The CDR3 spans 13 residues. From germline, CDR1 is SQVTM and CDR2 ANQGSEA. The DNA of the CDR3 is TGCAGCGTCCGACCGGGACTCTACAATGAGCAGTTCTTC. Translation: CSVRPGLYNEQFF.

The chain uses TRBV2 and TRBJ2-5; TRBD2 agrees at 15 bases. Per the germline V gene, CDR1 is SNHLY and CDR2 is FYNNEI. The junction had 5 bases not matched to a gene; V was cut back by 4 bases and J by 5 bases. The CDR3 spans 16 residues. CDR3 sequence: CASSAGLAGGGETQYF. CDR3 bases: TGTGCCAGCAGTGCAGGACTAGCGGGAGGGGGTGAGACCCAGTACTTC.

The chain links TRBV7-3 to TRBJ2-6; TRBD1 might be the D (5 bases). Germline CDR1 reads SGHTA; CDR2 reads FQGTGA. Trimming took 2 bases from V and 1 from J, leaving 9 bases between them. CDR3 length: 16 residues. Here the CDR3 DNA reads TGTGCCAGCAGCTTATACCAGGGTTCTGGGGCCAACGTCCTGACTTTC. Translating gives CASSLYQGSGANVLTF.

This clone was recorded only once. This chain connects TRBV27 to TRBJ2-3; no reliable D call. CDR3 length: 14 residues. V was trimmed by 6 bases and J by 1 base, leaving 11 bases between them. The germline V gene encodes CDR1 MNHEY and CDR2 SMNVEV (reference sequence). CDR3 coding DNA: TGTGCCAGCAGACAGAGCTTGGGCACAGATACGCAGTATTTT. This gives the protein CASRQSLGTDTQYF.

This clone turned up a few times. The CDR3 bases are TGTGCCAGCAGCTTTTACGGGACTAGCGGCGATACGCAGTATTTT. This sequence encodes CASSFYGTSGDTQYF. The chain employs TRBV7-3 and TRBJ2-3; 11 positions match TRBD2. CDR3 length: 15 residues. CDR1 is SGHTA, CDR2 FQGTGA, per germline. The junction had 5 bases not matched to a gene; V was cut back by 3 bases and J by 6 bases.

In this sample, this clone turned up a few times. The chain employs TRBV7-2 and TRBJ2-2, with TRBD1 matching over 7 bases. The V and J ends lost 5 bases and 6 bases, in that order; junction bases with no gene match: 9. This CDR3 has 15 residues. Per germline, CDR1 SGHTA and CDR2 FQGNSA. The CDR3, as DNA: TGTGCCAGCAGCCTACAGGGGATTTCATCCGGGGAGCTGTTTTTT. Protein product: CASSLQGISSGELFF.

V gene TRBV18 combines with J gene TRBJ1-2; D perhaps matches TRBD1 (5 bases). V was trimmed by 0 bases and J by 4 bases, leaving 12 bases between them. The germline CDR1 and CDR2 sequences are KGHSH and LQKENI. CDR3 size: 15 residues. The CDR3 loop is CASSPPGGSAYGYTF. Here the CDR3 DNA reads TGTGCCAGCTCACCACCTGGGGGGTCGGCCTATGGCTACACCTTC.

A few counts support this clone. The chain joins TRBV4-2 to TRBJ1-1; D perhaps matches TRBD1 (5 bases). The CDR3 has 14 amino acids. V was trimmed by 4 bases and J by 0 bases, leaving 9 bases between them. Germline V gene data show CDR1 as LGHNA and CDR2 as YNFKEQ. The CDR3 spells CASSRDGMNTEAFF. The CDR3 bases are TGTGCCAGCAGCCGGGACGGAATGAACACTGAAGCTTTCTTT.

This sequence joins TRBV27 and TRBJ2-7, with D maybe TRBD2 (5 bases). V was trimmed by 2 bases and J by 1 base, leaving 15 bases between them. Germline values: CDR1 MNHEY, CDR2 SMNVEV (reference sequence). The CDR3 sequence is 16 residues long. The CDR3 DNA reads TGTGCCAGCAGTTTAGGGCCTAGCTGGAGTTCCTACGAGCAGTACTTC. Its protein is CASSLGPSWSSYEQYF.